Below, 24 T cell receptor beta chains from the same sample are listed, as sequenced in a study of yellow fever vaccine responses in identical twins. From the RT-PCR reads, TCRdb called clonotypes with MiXCR, one entry per CDR3 protein. In the table there are 3,000 to 4,500 distinct CDR3 sequences, around four fifths of which are singletons. The sequences come from T cells from blood (PBMCs), unsorted or a sorted subset (not recorded which), collected before or after yellow fever vaccination (not recorded which). These receptors were collected from a woman under 30 who received the yellow fever vaccine.

This chain's CDR3 is CASSLGSTDTQYF. CDR3 sequence (DNA): TGCGCCAGCAGCTTAGGTAGCACAGATACGCAGTATTTT. The J gene is TRBJ2-3, the V gene TRBV5-1; D gene unclear. The germline V and J ends were trimmed by 2 bases and 0 bases, with 4 bases remaining between them. The CDR3 totals 13 residues. The V gene's germline CDR1 is SGHRS and CDR2 YFSETQ.

The V gene is TRBV12-3 or TRBV12-4, the J gene TRBJ1-5; D is ambiguous. The CDR3 runs 15 residues. Trimming pared 2 bases from V and 0 bases from J, leaving 8 bases between. The CDR3 loop is CASSLNVDSNQPQHF. In DNA form, the CDR3 reads TGTGCCAGCAGTTTAAACGTAGATAGCAATCAGCCCCAGCATTTT.

V usage is TRBV20-1 and J usage is TRBJ2-3, with no clear D. Trimming took off 5 bases at V and 3 bases at J, with 18 bases between the two ends. Germline CDR1 is DFQATT and CDR2 is SNEGSKA (reference sequence). The CDR3 has 15 residues. The CDR3 sequence: CSAHSPQRSTDTQYF. The CDR3 region has the DNA TGCAGTGCTCACAGCCCCCAACGCTCAACAGATACGCAGTATTTT.

The V and J genes are TRBV11-1 and TRBJ2-1; D is possibly TRBD1 (6 bases). The germline V gene encodes CDR1 SGHAT and CDR2 FQDESV (reference sequence). Deletions cut 5 bases from V and 2 bases from J, with 10 bases between. The CDR3 spans 14 residues. CDR3 sequence reads: CASSRGGTYNEQFF. CDR3 DNA sequence: TGTGCCAGCAGCCGAGGGGGAACCTACAATGAGCAGTTCTTC.

The V and J genes are TRBV23-1 and TRBJ1-5, with 11 bases fitting TRBD1. TRBV23-1 has ORF status, its function being uncertain. V shed 3 bases and J 1 base; nucleotides not matched to a gene: 5. The CDR3 spans 17 residues. The CDR3 nucleotides read TGCGCCAGCAGTCAGGACAGGGGGCGCCGGAGCAATCAGCCCCAGCATTTT. Translating gives CASSQDRGRRSNQPQHF.

This clonotype was observed a single time. The chain links TRBV28 to TRBJ1-2; D remains unclear. The CDR3 totals 15 residues. The V and J ends lost 5 bases and 0 bases respectively, with 13 bases between them. Germline values: CDR1 MDHEN, CDR2 SYDVKM. The CDR3 region has the DNA TGTGCCAGCAGTGAAGGACGGGGAGCTAACTATGGCTACACCTTC. Its protein is CASSEGRGANYGYTF.

Worth noting for this clonotype: At one of its ends the junction is not consistent with the germline gene, which may arise from a read error. CDR3 sequence: CTSSQGTGGNGPQHF. The CDR3 coding sequence is TGCACCAGCAGCCAAGGGACAGGGGGAAATGGGCCCCAGCATTTT. The chain joins TRBV4-1 to TRBJ1-5; 11 bases match TRBD1. Germline V gives CDR1 MGHRA, CDR2 YSYEKL. The CDR3 covers 15 residues.

The V and J genes are TRBV12-3 or TRBV12-4 and TRBJ2-7, with 7 bases matching TRBD1. V was clipped by 5 bases and J by 6 bases; unmatched bases: 10. The CDR3 covers 14 residues. CDR3 bases: TGTGCCAGCAGTCCCTCCGGACAGGCCTCCGAGCAGTACTTC. This sequence encodes CASSPSGQASEQYF.

The chain carries TRBV13 and TRBJ2-3; D gene uncertain. CDR1 is PRHDT, CDR2 FYEKMQ, per germline (reference sequence). The length of the CDR3 is 10 residues. The V end lost 7 bases, the J end lost 4 bases, and 3 bases lay between the germline ends. The CDR3 region has the DNA TGTGCCAGCATAGCAGATACGCAGTATTTT. This translates into CASIADTQYF.

This chain links TRBV11-3 with TRBJ2-1, with 14 bases aligning to TRBD2. The CDR3 length is 17 residues. Trimming removed 1 base from V and 4 bases from J; junction bases left unmatched: 3. The germline V gene has CDR1 SGHNT and CDR2 YENEEA. The CDR3 DNA reads as TGTGCCAGCAGCTTAGGGACTAGCGGGAGGTTGTACAATGAGCAGTTCTTC. Its protein product is CASSLGTSGRLYNEQFF.

This chain connects TRBV7-6 to TRBJ2-7; D gene ambiguous. In germline, CDR1 is SGHVS, CDR2 FNYEAQ. V lost 0 bases and J 7 bases, leaving 10 bases between the germline ends. The CDR3 covers 13 residues. In nucleotides, the CDR3 is TGTGCCAGCAGCTTAGCGTTGGGGTGGGAGCAGTACTTC. Its translation is CASSLALGWEQYF. The complete variable domain, with remaining parts taken from reference TRBV7-6 and TRBJ2-7, reads GAGVSQSPRYKVTKRGQDVALRCDPISGHVSLYWYRQALGQGPEFLTYFNYEAQQDKSGLPNDRFSAERPEGSISTLTIQRTEQRDSAMYRCASSLALGWEQYFGPGTRLTVT.

This sequence joins TRBV11-1 and TRBJ2-1; the D is unclear. CDR3 size: 13 residues. Germline V gene sequence: CDR1 SGHAT, CDR2 FQDESV (reference sequence). Trimming pared 0 bases from V and 6 bases from J, leaving 6 bases between. CDR3 residues: CASSLAPRNEQFF. In nucleotides, the CDR3 is TGTGCCAGCAGCTTAGCTCCCCGCAATGAGCAGTTCTTC.

V gene TRBV30 combines with J gene TRBJ2-3; 14 nucleotides agree with TRBD2. CDR1 GTSNPN and CDR2 SVGIG come from the germline V gene (reference sequence). The V and J ends lost 1 base and 3 bases, in that order; junction bases with no gene match: 6. CDR3 length equals 17 residues. Here the CDR3 reads CAWSGIRLAGGTDTQYF. CDR3 in DNA: TGTGCCTGGAGTGGCATAAGACTAGCGGGAGGGACAGATACGCAGTATTTT.

The chain recombines TRBV10-3 with TRBJ1-1; 7 bases line up with TRBD1. The trim removed 7 bases at V and 1 base at J, leaving 9 bases unmatched. Germline lookup yields CDR1 ENHRY and CDR2 SYGVKD. This CDR3 is built from 15 residues. Written as DNA, the CDR3 is TGTGCCATCACCCCCAGGGAGGGGGCGAACACTGAAGCTTTCTTT. It codes for CAITPREGANTEAFF.

The rearrangement joins TRBV29-1 to TRBJ2-5; D call uncertain. Germline V gene sequence: CDR1 SQVTM, CDR2 ANQGSEA. With 6 bases removed from V and 4 bases from J, the gap between germline ends came to 15 bases. The CDR3 has 13 residues. CDR3 in amino acids: CSVVAHRIETQYF. The CDR3 DNA follows: TGCAGCGTCGTCGCCCATAGAATAGAGACCCAGTACTTC. Supplemented by reference TRBV29-1 and TRBJ2-5, the full variable domain reads SAVISQKPSRDICQRGTSLTIQCQVDSQVTMMFWYRQQPGQSLTLIATANQGSEATYESGFVIDKFPISRPNLTFSTLTVSNMSPEDSSIYLCSVVAHRIETQYFGPGTRLLVL.

The rearrangement joins TRBV10-3 to TRBJ2-1; no clear D. Germline V CDR1 and CDR2: ENHRY, SYGVKD. Trimming pared 1 base from V and 6 bases from J, leaving 4 bases between. CDR3 size: 12 residues. Written as DNA, the CDR3 is TGTGCCATCAGTGAGTTTACCAATGAGCAGTTCTTC. Amino acid sequence: CAISEFTNEQFF.

V gene TRBV7-2 combines with J gene TRBJ2-3; the D is unclear. CDR1 is SGHTA and CDR2 is FQGNSA in the germline V gene. V dropped 0 bases and J dropped 5 bases, with 9 bases sitting between them. CDR3 length: 14 amino acids. The CDR3 bases are TGTGCCAGCAGCTTAGCGGGAAATGTAGATACGCAGTATTTT. This codes for CASSLAGNVDTQYF.

This clonotype was counted a single time. CDR3 region: CASSQVDLGLASHHEQYF. The CDR3 DNA reads as TGCGCCAGCAGCCAAGTAGATTTAGGACTAGCTTCTCACCACGAGCAGTACTTC. This rearrangement joins TRBV4-3 to TRBJ2-7, with 8 bases identical to TRBD2. Germline CDR1 and CDR2: LGHNA and YSLEER. V dropped 1 base and J dropped 5; count of bases not matched to a gene: 16. This CDR3 is built from 18 residues.

This clonotype has a handful of counts. The rearrangement links TRBV6-5 to TRBJ1-2, with unresolved D. CDR1 MNHEY and CDR2 SVGAGI come from the germline V gene. V lost 3 bases and J 3 bases, leaving 23 bases between the germline ends. The CDR3 extends over 18 amino acids. The CDR3 region has the DNA TGTGCCAGCAGTTATTTATCTTTCGGGTCCAGCGAGCACTATGGCTACACCTTC. Translating gives CASSYLSFGSSEHYGYTF.

A few counts support this clonotype. This rearrangement joins TRBV19 to TRBJ2-2; 11 bases are a match to TRBD2. Losses at the gene ends were 4 bases for V and 2 bases for J; bases not matched to a gene: 9. In germline, CDR1 is LNHDA, CDR2 SQIVND (reference sequence). The CDR3 has 18 residues. CDR3 amino acids: CASSRSTGLAANTGELFF. The CDR3 region has the DNA TGTGCCAGTAGTAGATCCACGGGACTAGCGGCAAACACCGGGGAGCTGTTTTTT.

This chain's CDR3 is CASSTQETQYF. The CDR3 DNA is TGTGCCAGCTCAACCCAAGAGACCCAGTACTTC. The genes are TRBV18 and TRBJ2-5; D is ambiguous. From germline, CDR1 is KGHSH and CDR2 LQKENI. The V and J ends lost 5 bases and 1 base respectively, with 2 bases between them. The CDR3 has 11 amino acids.

The V and J genes are TRBV11-1 and TRBJ1-6, with a tentative D call TRBD1 (5 bases). Germline V gene sequence: CDR1 SGHAT, CDR2 FQDESV (reference sequence). The CDR3 contains 13 residues. V gave up 10 bases and J gave up 7 bases, with 14 bases separating them. CDR3 bases: TGTGCCATCCCGGACAAGGGAAATTCACCCCTCCACTTT. The encoded protein is CAIPDKGNSPLHF.

V and J are TRBV2 and TRBJ2-5, with D perhaps matching TRBD1 or TRBD2 (6 bases each). V was cut by 1 base and J by 4 bases, with 10 bases left in between. This CDR3 is 14 amino acids long. Germline CDR1 and CDR2: SNHLY and FYNNEI. CDR3: CASSEVGGIETQYF. The CDR3 coding sequence is TGTGCCAGCAGTGAAGTGGGGGGCATAGAGACCCAGTACTTC.

The V gene is TRBV20-1, the J gene TRBJ2-7; a weak D match, TRBD1 (6 bases). The germline V gene encodes CDR1 DFQATT and CDR2 SNEGSKA (reference sequence). V lost 2 bases and J 2 bases, leaving 10 bases between the germline ends. The CDR3 is 13 residues long. This CDR3 is CSARKGTPYEQYF. The CDR3 DNA reads as TGCAGTGCTAGAAAAGGGACACCCTACGAGCAGTACTTC.